Described below is a single TCR beta chain sequence and its context. The sample holds one count of this clonotype. Its cognate antigen has yet to be identified. The record has no base qualities; no much larger clone is one base away. One read yields weak evidence. Stable Graves' hyperthyroidism was defined as the absence of progression to ophthalmopathy over 18 months of follow-up. The hyperthyroidism patients were between 18 and 65 years old and newly diagnosed, with a disease duration of less than 2 months. Patients with uncontrolled infections, other autoimmune diseases, pregnancy or lactation were excluded. Diagnoses relied on clinical symptoms, serum thyroxine and TRAb, thyroid ultrasound and orbital computed tomography. Ficoll-Paque density gradient centrifugation was used to isolate PBMCs from around 9.1 ml of fresh peripheral blood. Trizol reagent was used to extract total RNA, and RNA quality was then checked on an Agilent 2100 Bioanalyzer.

The sample comes from a study of T cells in Graves' hyperthyroidism and ophthalmopathy (dated by TCRdb to the late 2010s). In the study overall: Peripheral blood was sampled at the time of initial diagnosis, prior to any treatment. Once sampling was done, hyperthyroidism patients were given methimazole at a starting dose of 30 mg daily, whereas ophthalmopathy patients were given high-dose intravenous methylprednisolone. To identify distinguishing TCR V-J signatures, a discovery cohort of roughly 100 patients was used, comprising 43 with Graves' ophthalmopathy and around 60 with stable Graves' hyperthyroidism. Prospective prediction of ophthalmopathy was tested in an independent validation cohort consisting of under 20 hyperthyroidism patients and approximately 16 patients who later progressed to ophthalmopathy. In addition, the study compared T-cell repertoires in thyroid tissue and in blood from six Graves' hyperthyroidism patients. The paper reports TCR Vbeta CDR3 sequencing of roughly 140 peripheral blood samples: 43 ophthalmopathy, about 75 hyperthyroidism and 17 progressor patients. For training and testing, the 80 to 100 patients in the discovery cohort were randomly divided in a 7:3 ratio.

General conclusions and limits of the study: In validation, the model predicted progression to ophthalmopathy a median of roughly six months before onset, with approximately 68% sensitivity and nearly 75% specificity. No statistical method was used to set the sample size in advance, and investigators knew the group allocation. In cross-validation, a model built on a 13 V-J signature told ophthalmopathy apart from stable hyperthyroidism with over 85% sensitivity and approximately 84% specificity, and in testing the same model reached 80%/75%. Blood samples also contained most of the expanded thyroid clonotypes (frequency above 0.001), which suggests that blood repertoires may reflect thyroid immune responses.

Deletion took 6 bases off V and 2 bases off J, with a span of 10 bases between the germline ends. The cysteine opens and the phenylalanine closes a CDR3 of 13 amino acids. The entry retains the CDR3 DNA only, 39 bases that are in frame from base 1. Looking up the germline V gene yields CDR1 MNHNS and CDR2 SASEGT. TCR beta CDR3 regions were amplified from RNA transcripts. The TCR CDR3 was subjected to a first round of RT-PCR using the HTBI primer set and the Qiagen OneStep RT-PCR kit. A second multiplex PCR round built the libraries, followed by size selection and purification. Paired-end sequencing of the libraries was performed with 100 bp reads on an Illumina HiSeq2000. From the authors' description of their analysis: SOAPnuke was used to process the raw data, with reads discarded if the reads contained adapters or uncalled bases, had a mean Phred below 15, or lacked an exact constant-primer or identifier match. COPE v1.2.5 was used to merge high-quality paired reads, and clonotypes were defined as unique nucleotide sequences. MiTCR v1.1 was used to align clonotypes to the IMGT TRBV, TRBD and TRBJ reference segments. The analysis was restricted to V-J combinations with a frequency above 0.0001, which together covered 99% to 99.2% of the repertoires. A TCS score was defined as the ratio between F50 (clonal expansion) and ExV (chaos), using BLOSUM62-based TCRdist between CDR3 peptides within each V-J. Welch's t-statistics and random forest reduced around 510 V-J features to about 12, which were used in a naive Bayes classifier (R e1071). The raw public data were reprocessed by TCRdb itself: fastp quality trimming at Q25, MiXCR clonotype calling, in-frame beta chains only. Each CDR3 protein gets just one entry, which takes the most common genes and DNA from the rows behind it. TCRdb assigned the V and J calls; the authors' analysis was not used. This sample holds around 440,000 distinct CDR3 sequences; approximately 14% were observed only once. The ten largest account for just under 8% of the sample.

The source material was blood. The origin of this receptor is a woman aged 18-29 years with Graves' hyperthyroidism. The rearranged chain carries TRBV6-1 and TRBJ1-2, with a tentative D gene TRBD1 over 5 matching bases. The CDR3 region has the sequence CASSIQENYGYTF. The DNA sequence reads TGTGCCAGCAGCATACAGGAAAACTATGGCTACACCTTC.